This T cell receptor (beta chain) was identified during a study of blood T cell repertoires in COVID-19. Study-level information: Italy, Spain and the United States were the sources of the convalescent and acute COVID-19 samples. PBMCs, B-cell-depleted T cells, or T cells provided the cDNA or gDNA that made up the material.

In the authors' workflow: Reference gene primer amplification in the assay estimated nucleated cell counts. Data came from immunoSEQ multiplex PCR; TCRdb stores just in-frame clones and leaves some out. V and J calls and clone size come straight from that table; D and trimming were deduced from the DNA. The table lists about 240,000 clones, roughly 82% of them singletons. V lost 5 bases to trimming and J lost 4 bases, with 8 bases between them. The CDR3 length is 12 residues. The clonotype originates from a woman aged 70-85 years with acute or convalescent COVID-19. This chain joins TRBV12-3 or TRBV12-4 and TRBJ1-1, with a weak D call TRBD1 (5 bases). Sequenced: peripheral blood. The CDR3 sequence is CASSLRVTEAFF. CDR3 DNA sequence: TGTGCCAGCAGTCTCAGGGTCACTGAAGCTTTCTTT.